A single sample gave rise to the 24 T cell receptor beta chains below, sequenced in a study of T cell clonality in common variable immunodeficiency (dated by TCRdb to between 2014 and 2016). The study at large found these results: Fewer deletions and N-nucleotide insertions were reportedly observed in CVID TCRbeta sequences, and highly modified clones with 13 or more V deletions were reportedly absent from CVID TCRbeta sequences.

Their cognate antigens are unknown. Libraries were prepared through the immunoSEQ multiplex PCR assay. Sourced from immuneACCESS, this table was stored by TCRdb with only in-frame sequences that have V and J called. A share of the clones is absent; for the studies checked, an unresolved V gene accounts for under half, and the remainder has no known explanation. For this sample, about 42,000 clones appear and none is a singleton. 6% of the sample rests with the top ten. Input material: peripheral blood mononuclear cells. The receptor source for this set is a human donor with common variable immunodeficiency.

This clone has only a few counts. The read halts 3 residues ahead of the CDR3 end, with the missing end drawn from the germline J gene. The rearrangement uses TRBV7-3 and TRBJ2-3, with 7 bases that match TRBD2. Germline CDR1 SGHTA, CDR2 FQGTGA. This CDR3 contains 14 residues. With V trimmed by 5 bases and J by 2 bases, 4 bases remained unmatched. CDR3 in amino acids: CASSPGGYTDTQYF. The CDR3 DNA, read in part, is TGTGCCAGCAGCCCCGGGGGGTACACAGATACG.

This clone was observed at least ten times. The DNA ends 3 residues before the CDR3 does, and the rest of the CDR3 is filled in from the germline J gene. V gene TRBV5-1 combines with J gene TRBJ2-3; 8 nucleotides agree with TRBD1. The CDR3 loop spans 16 amino acids. The trim removed 0 bases at V and 4 bases at J, leaving 7 bases unmatched. Germline CDR1 reads SGHRS; CDR2 reads YFSETQ. CDR3 protein: CASSLEGRGRADTQYF. The CDR3 bases that were read are TGCGCCAGCAGCTTGGAAGGCAGGGGGCGCGCAGATACG.

Points on this clone: The DNA ends 3 residues before the CDR3 does, and the rest of the CDR3 is filled in from the germline J gene. Other DNA sequences in this sample translate to the same CDR3. This chain connects TRBV7-7 to TRBJ2-5; 8 bases fit TRBD2. V lost 2 bases to trimming and J lost 2 bases; unmatched junction nucleotides: 4. There are 15 residues in the CDR3. In germline, CDR1 is SSHAT, CDR2 FNYEAQ (reference sequence). The DNA read from the CDR3 is TGTGCCAGCAGCTTACCTGCTAGCGGGCAAGAGACC. Translating gives CASSLPASGQET. The full-length CDR3 reads as CASSLPASGQETQYF.

Many counts were recorded for this clone. The covered CDR3 bases are TGTGCCAGTAGCCGGACAGACTCCTACGAG. Translated: CASSRTDSYE. The full-length CDR3 reads as CASSRTDSYEQYF. The chain joins TRBV19 to TRBJ2-7; D is perhaps TRBD1 (6 bases). Read coverage stops 3 residues before the CDR3 terminus; the germline J gene supplies the remainder. The CDR3 sequence is 13 residues long. V lost 6 bases to trimming and J lost 0 bases, with 9 bases between them. The germline gives CDR1 LNHDA, CDR2 SQIVND (reference sequence).

This clone was counted many times. The sequenced fragment ends 3 residues before the CDR3 boundary, so the rest is inferred from the germline J gene. The chain recombines TRBV5-1 with TRBJ2-1; unclear D gene. V dropped 3 bases and J dropped 4 bases, with 11 bases sitting between them. The CDR3 sequence is 14 residues long. The germline CDR1 and CDR2 sequences are SGHRS and YFSETQ. The part of the CDR3 DNA that was read is TGCGCCAGCAGCTCTAACGTTGGTTACAATGAG. Its translation is CASSSNVGYNE. The entire CDR3 is CASSSNVGYNEQFF.

This clone appeared a few times. The CDR3 end is not reached by the read, which stops 3 residues before it; the germline J gene fills it in. The J gene is TRBJ2-7, the V gene TRBV7-3; the match to TRBD2 covers 9 bases. Germline V gene sequence: CDR1 SGHTA, CDR2 FQGTGA. The CDR3 length is 15 residues. J gave up 5 bases and V 5 bases, and 10 bases lay outside the gene matches. The chain's CDR3 is CASSPLPGLANEQYF. Incomplete CDR3 DNA: TGTGCCAGCAGCCCTCTCCCGGGACTAGCCAACGAG.

This clone was counted at least ten times. Read data end 3 residues before the CDR3 end; the end is taken from the germline J gene. This rearrangement joins TRBV14 to TRBJ2-1, with D possibly TRBD1 on 6 matching bases. V was shortened by 4 bases and J by 6 bases, with 16 bases between the two germline ends. CDR3 length equals 15 residues. CDR1 is SGHDN, CDR2 FVKESK, per germline. The CDR3 bases that were read are TGTGCCAGCAGCCCATACAGGGCCATTGGCAATGAG. Translation gives CASSPYRAIGNE. The CDR3, in full, reads CASSPYRAIGNEQFF.

For this clone: The DNA ends 3 residues before the CDR3 does, and the rest of the CDR3 is filled in from the germline J gene. The V call is TRBV5-1, the J call TRBJ1-1; D is unresolved. Germline CDR1 is SGHRS and CDR2 is YFSETQ. The CDR3 sequence is 14 residues long. V lost 0 bases and J lost 1, with 7 bases in between. CDR3 sequence: CASSLVQKNTEAFF. Incomplete CDR3 DNA: TGCGCCAGCAGCTTGGTACAAAAGAACACTGAA.

About this clone itself: The read falls 3 residues short of the CDR3 end, and the missing part is taken from the germline J gene. The chain employs TRBV19 and TRBJ2-1; D is perhaps TRBD2 (6 bases). V gave up 0 bases and J gave up 8 bases, with 8 bases separating them. The CDR3 is 13 amino acids. Germline CDR1 LNHDA, CDR2 SQIVND (reference sequence). Partial CDR3 DNA: TGTGCCAGTAGTATAGATTGGGGGGATGAG. Translating it yields CASSIDWGDE. The complete CDR3 sequence is CASSIDWGDEQFF.

In this sample, this clone turned up many times. From the germline J gene comes the end of the CDR3, since the read stops 3 residues before it. The chain recombines TRBV5-1 with TRBJ2-3, with TRBD2 matching 9 bases. The CDR3 consists of 15 residues. Per the germline V gene, CDR1 is SGHRS and CDR2 is YFSETQ. The trim removed 4 bases at V and 3 bases at J, leaving 6 bases unmatched. The covered CDR3 bases are TGCGCCAGCAGCCCGGTACTAGCGGGTACAGATACG. This translates into CASSPVLAGTDT. The whole CDR3 is CASSPVLAGTDTQYF.

This clone was observed a handful of times. The read falls 3 residues short of the CDR3 end, and the missing part is taken from the germline J gene. V and J are TRBV2 and TRBJ1-2; tentatively, D is TRBD1 (5 bases). Germline CDR1 and CDR2: SNHLY and FYNNEI. The V and J ends lost 3 bases and 3 bases respectively, with 8 bases between them. There are 13 residues in the CDR3. CDR3 DNA, as far as it was read: TGTGCCAGCAGTGAGGGAGGGGACTATGGC. Amino acids: CASSEGGDYG. In full, the CDR3 is CASSEGGDYGYTF.

This clone has just a few counts. This may be a read error, as it is one base from a much larger clone. The DNA ends 3 residues before the CDR3 does, and the rest of the CDR3 is filled in from the germline J gene. The chain has TRBV11-2 and TRBJ2-5; D is possibly TRBD2 (5 bases). The CDR3 has 13 amino acids. Germline V lookup: CDR1 SGHAT, CDR2 FQNNGV. CDR3 loop: CAGSFSGRETQYF. Partial CDR3 DNA: TGTGCCGGCAGCTTCTCGGGGAGAGAGACC.

This clone was counted ten times or more. The read ends 3 residues shy of where the CDR3 ends; the end is completed using the germline J gene. This chain uses TRBV10-3 with TRBJ2-3, with TRBD2 matching over 9 bases. V dropped 4 bases and J dropped 3; count of bases not matched to a gene: 5. The CDR3 consists of 15 residues. Germline CDR1 reads ENHRY; CDR2 reads SYGVKD. Here the CDR3 reads CAISAGLAGTDTQYF. Incomplete CDR3 DNA: TGTGCCATCAGTGCGGGCCTAGCGGGGACAGATACG.

The table lists this clone with a few counts. The CDR3 is cut off 3 residues early in the read; its end comes from the germline J gene. V gene TRBV7-6 combines with J gene TRBJ1-3, with a possible D match to TRBD1 (6 bases). The CDR3 has 15 amino acids. Trimming stripped 5 bases from V and 5 bases from J, with 16 bases between. Germline lookup yields CDR1 SGHVS and CDR2 FNYEAQ. CDR3 in amino acids: CASSRATGFRNTIYF. The CDR3 DNA, read in part, is TGTGCCAGCAGCCGAGCCACAGGGTTCCGAAACACC.

In regard to this clone: The read gets to within 3 residues of the CDR3 end, and the germline J gene fills in the rest. This chain links TRBV2 with TRBJ2-1; unclear D gene. This CDR3 is built from 13 residues. V was shortened by 7 bases and J by 6 bases, with 13 bases between the two germline ends. Germline values: CDR1 SNHLY, CDR2 FYNNEI. CDR3 residues: CASKETLVNEQFF. The DNA read from the CDR3 is TGTGCCAGCAAGGAGACTTTAGTCAATGAG.

This clone was counted many times. The CDR3 goes on 3 residues after the read ends, and that part is filled in from the germline J gene. The chain has TRBV7-2 and TRBJ1-3; TRBD1 matches at 9 bases. Germline loops: CDR1 SGHTA, CDR2 FQGNSA. The CDR3 loop spans 14 amino acids. V lost 5 bases to trimming and J lost 4 bases; unmatched junction nucleotides: 3. CDR3 DNA, as far as it was read: TGTGCCAGCAGCAACAGGGGGCTCGGAAACACC. This translates into CASSNRGLGNT. The complete CDR3 protein is CASSNRGLGNTIYF.

This clone came up many times. The CDR3 goes on 3 residues after the read ends, and that part is filled in from the germline J gene. The V and J genes are TRBV20-1 and TRBJ2-5; 9 nucleotides match TRBD2. The trim removed 0 bases at V and 5 bases at J, leaving 7 bases unmatched. In germline, CDR1 is DFQATT, CDR2 SNEGSKA (reference sequence). The CDR3 contains 15 residues. The CDR3 DNA, read in part, is TGCAGTGCTAGAGATCGGCTAGCGGGATGGGAGACC. This sequence encodes CSARDRLAGWET. The CDR3 reads in full as CSARDRLAGWETQYF.

Ten or more counts support this clone. The read halts 3 residues ahead of the CDR3 end, with the missing end drawn from the germline J gene. The gene calls are TRBV2 and TRBJ2-1, with TRBD2 matching over 7 bases. This CDR3 is built from 15 residues. CDR1 and CDR2 (germline): SNHLY, FYNNEI. V lost 10 bases and J lost 2; bases outside the gene matches: 11. Incomplete CDR3 DNA: TGTGCCACCAAGGAAATCCTAGCGGCCTACAATGAG. Translating it yields CATKEILAAYNE. In full, the CDR3 is CATKEILAAYNEQFF. Drawing the rest from reference TRBV2 and TRBJ2-1, the complete variable domain is EPEVTQTPSHQVTQMGQEVILRCVPISNHLYFYWYRQILGQKVEFLVSFYNNEISEKSEIFDDQFSVERPDGSNFTLKIRSTKLEDSAMYFCATKEILAAYNEQFFGPGTRLTVL.

A remark on this clone: The read falls 3 residues short of the CDR3 end, and the missing part is taken from the germline J gene. V gene TRBV7-8 combines with J gene TRBJ2-7; TRBD1 is a possible D gene (6 bases). Germline CDR1 is SGHVS and CDR2 is FQNEAQ. Trimming took off 3 bases at V and 1 base at J, with 10 bases between the two ends. The CDR3 is made up of 14 amino acids. The CDR3 region is CASSFRTESYEQYF. The part of the CDR3 DNA that was read is TGTGCCAGCAGCTTCCGGACAGAATCCTACGAG.

This clone was found many times. The read ends 3 residues early relative to the CDR3; the germline J gene fills the gap. The chain links TRBV29-1 to TRBJ2-5; 7 nucleotides align to TRBD1. V shed 7 bases and J 2 bases; nucleotides not matched to a gene: 1. The CDR3 totals 11 residues. The germline CDR1 and CDR2 sequences are SQVTM and ANQGSEA. CDR3 region: CSAGQQETQYF. Incomplete CDR3 DNA: TGCAGCGCGGGACAGCAAGAGACC. The whole variable domain, remainder taken from reference TRBV29-1 and TRBJ2-5, is SAVISQKPSRDICQRGTSLTIQCQVDSQVTMMFWYRQQPGQSLTLIATANQGSEATYESGFVIDKFPISRPNLTFSTLTVSNMSPEDSSIYLCSAGQQETQYFGPGTRLLVL.

This clone came up a few times. From the germline J gene comes the end of the CDR3, since the read stops 3 residues before it. The chain recombines TRBV29-1 with TRBJ2-3; D gene uncertain. The CDR3 loop spans 11 amino acids. V was shortened by 5 bases and J by 7 bases, with 10 bases between the two germline ends. Germline values: CDR1 SQVTM, CDR2 ANQGSEA. The CDR3 bases that were read are TGCAGCGTTCGGGTCATAAATACG. This codes for CSVRVINT. The whole CDR3 protein reads CSVRVINTQYF.

This clone turned up a few times. The read halts 3 residues ahead of the CDR3 end, with the missing end drawn from the germline J gene. The rearrangement joins TRBV2 to TRBJ2-3, with D perhaps TRBD1 (7 bases). This CDR3 spans 16 amino acids. V lost 1 base and J 0 bases, leaving 11 bases between the germline ends. The germline CDR1 and CDR2 sequences are SNHLY and FYNNEI. CDR3 in amino acids: CASSEGRGLSTDTQYF. The CDR3 bases that were read are TGTGCCAGCAGTGAAGGGAGGGGGCTTAGCACAGATACG. The whole variable domain, remainder taken from reference TRBV2 and TRBJ2-3, is EPEVTQTPSHQVTQMGQEVILRCVPISNHLYFYWYRQILGQKVEFLVSFYNNEISEKSEIFDDQFSVERPDGSNFTLKIRSTKLEDSAMYFCASSEGRGLSTDTQYFGPGTRLTVL.

As to this clone: The observed sequence ends 3 residues before the CDR3 terminus, with the missing tail filled in from the germline J gene. The chain joins TRBV7-8 to TRBJ1-1; 7 bases align to TRBD1. The CDR3 sequence is 13 residues long. The V gene end was trimmed by 5 bases and the J gene end by 3 bases; junction bases not matched to a gene: 3. Germline CDR1 reads SGHVS; CDR2 reads FQNEAQ. This chain's CDR3 is CASSLDRDTEAFF. The sequenced CDR3 bases are TGTGCCAGCAGCCTCGACAGGGACACTGAA.

This clone was observed many times. The CDR3 extends 3 residues past the end of the read, so its final part is completed from the germline J gene. V usage is TRBV5-1 and J usage is TRBJ2-5, with TRBD2 matching 8 bases. Germline V gene data show CDR1 as SGHRS and CDR2 as YFSETQ. The CDR3 spans 15 residues. After removal of 4 bases from V and 5 bases from J, the junction contained 10 bases not matched to a gene. The covered CDR3 bases are TGCGCCAGCAGCCTCATAAGCGGGAGCGGGGAGACC. This codes for CASSLISGSGET. The entire CDR3 reads CASSLISGSGETQYF.